This T cell receptor (beta chain) was observed in a study of T cell repertoires in cytomegalovirus infection. The V and J ends lost 3 bases and 3 bases respectively, with 12 bases between them. This CDR3 spans 14 amino acids. The germline CDR1 and CDR2 sequences are SGHDN and FVKESK. To note about this clonotype: What it recognizes is unknown.

General study results and limits: Based on cumulative public TCR beta family frequency, carriers of CMV plus the relevant HLA were identified.

From the reads, TCRdb called clonotypes with MiXCR, one entry per CDR3 protein. The sample yields roughly 630,000 distinct CDR3 sequences, approximately 24% seen once. The sample consisted of CD8+ T cells from PBMCs. This chain uses TRBV14 with TRBJ2-7; tentatively, D is TRBD1 (6 bases). This clonotype was obtained from a human donor in good health (CMV status not recorded). Some clones in this sample may be carry-over from other donors' samples. DNA of the CDR3: TGTGCCAGCAGCCACACAGGGCCTGGCTACGAGCAGTACTTC. Encoded protein: CASSHTGPGYEQYF.